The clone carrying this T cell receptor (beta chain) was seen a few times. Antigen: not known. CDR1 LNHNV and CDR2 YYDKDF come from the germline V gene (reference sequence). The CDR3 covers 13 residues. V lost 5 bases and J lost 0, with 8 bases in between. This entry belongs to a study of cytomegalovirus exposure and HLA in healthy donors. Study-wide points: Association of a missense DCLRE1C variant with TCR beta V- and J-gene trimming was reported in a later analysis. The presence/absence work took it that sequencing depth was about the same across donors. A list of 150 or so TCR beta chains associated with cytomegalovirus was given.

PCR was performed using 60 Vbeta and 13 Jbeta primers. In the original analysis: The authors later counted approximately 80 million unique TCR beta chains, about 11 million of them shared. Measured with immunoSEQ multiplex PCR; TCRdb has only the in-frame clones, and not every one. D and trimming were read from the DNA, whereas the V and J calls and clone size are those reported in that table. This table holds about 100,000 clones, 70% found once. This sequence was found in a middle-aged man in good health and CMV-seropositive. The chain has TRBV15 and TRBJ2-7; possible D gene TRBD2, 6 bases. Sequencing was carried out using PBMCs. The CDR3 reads CATSGDSSYEQYF. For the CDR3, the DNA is TGTGCCACCAGCGGGGACTCCTCCTACGAGCAGTACTTC.